The rows below give T cell receptor beta chains drawn from one sample of a study of OX40 agonist ivuxolimab in advanced cancers. Some clones are missing from TCRdb's copy, which holds only in-frame ones; the method was immunoSEQ multiplex PCR. The profile covers around 18,000 clones, with 65% to 90% appearing a single time and under 15% taken by the ten largest. This specimen consisted of CD4+ or CD8+ T cells sorted from blood, obtained in a trial of the OX40 agonist ivuxolimab. The receptors shown here come from an adult with an advanced solid tumor such as melanoma, head and neck, liver or kidney cancer. Each CDR3 is given with its conserved first and last residue. The order of the fields is J gene, D gene, V gene, CDR3 protein, CDR3 DNA. The D gene is left open where the match is weak.

j_gene: TRBJ2-1; d_gene: TRBD2; v_gene: TRBV28; CDR3aa: CASSSRASGYNEQFF; CDR3nt: TGTGCCAGCAGCAGCCGAGCTAGCGGTTACAATGAGCAGTTCTTC
j_gene: TRBJ1-1; d_gene: TRBD1; v_gene: TRBV19; CDR3aa: CASSPLTGMNTEAFF; CDR3nt: TGTGCCAGTAGTCCCCTGACAGGGATGAACACTGAAGCTTTCTTT
j_gene: TRBJ2-3; d_gene: TRBD2; v_gene: TRBV9; CDR3aa: CASSPQGLAGGWSDTQYF; CDR3nt: TGTGCCAGCAGCCCCCAAGGACTAGCGGGGGGATGGTCAGATACGCAGTATTTT
j_gene: TRBJ1-2; d_gene: -; v_gene: TRBV21-1; CDR3aa: CASRPACYRKTYGYTF; CDR3nt: TGTGCCAGCAGGCCGGCTTGCTACAGAAAGACCTATGGCTACACCTTC
j_gene: TRBJ1-4; d_gene: -; v_gene: TRBV9; CDR3aa: CASSVDWDNEKLFF; CDR3nt: TGTGCCAGCAGCGTCGACTGGGATAATGAAAAACTGTTTTTT
j_gene: TRBJ2-3; d_gene: -; v_gene: TRBV9; CDR3aa: CASSAGRGSTLGQYF; CDR3nt: TGTGCCAGCAGCGCAGGGAGGGGGAGTACGCTCGGCCAGTATTTT
j_gene: TRBJ1-1; d_gene: -; v_gene: TRBV30; CDR3aa: CAWSVGITNTEAFF; CDR3nt: TGTGCCTGGAGTGTAGGTATCACGAACACTGAAGCTTTCTTT
j_gene: TRBJ2-7; d_gene: TRBD1; v_gene: TRBV28; CDR3aa: CASSPTTGAGIEQYF; CDR3nt: TGTGCCAGCAGTCCCACGACAGGGGCGGGGATCGAGCAGTACTTC
j_gene: TRBJ2-3; d_gene: -; v_gene: TRBV2; CDR3aa: CASSPRDETDTQYF; CDR3nt: TGTGCCAGCAGTCCCCGGGACGAAACAGATACGCAGTATTTT
j_gene: TRBJ1-1; d_gene: -; v_gene: TRBV28; CDR3aa: CASSFIDSEAFF; CDR3nt: TGTGCCAGCAGTTTTATCGATTCTGAAGCTTTCTTT
j_gene: TRBJ1-1; d_gene: -; v_gene: TRBV6-6; CDR3aa: CASSYRAGGASTEAFF; CDR3nt: TGTGCCAGCAGTTATCGCGCGGGTGGGGCAAGCACTGAAGCTTTCTTT
j_gene: TRBJ2-1; d_gene: TRBD2; v_gene: TRBV18; CDR3aa: CASSTGTSGGALSYNEQFF; CDR3nt: TGTGCCAGCTCAACTGGGACTAGCGGGGGGGCCCTCTCCTACAATGAGCAGTTCTTC
j_gene: TRBJ2-7; d_gene: TRBD1; v_gene: TRBV6-1; CDR3aa: CASSEAWDRGCEQYF; CDR3nt: TGTGCCAGCAGTGAAGCGTGGGACAGGGGTTGCGAGCAGTACTTC